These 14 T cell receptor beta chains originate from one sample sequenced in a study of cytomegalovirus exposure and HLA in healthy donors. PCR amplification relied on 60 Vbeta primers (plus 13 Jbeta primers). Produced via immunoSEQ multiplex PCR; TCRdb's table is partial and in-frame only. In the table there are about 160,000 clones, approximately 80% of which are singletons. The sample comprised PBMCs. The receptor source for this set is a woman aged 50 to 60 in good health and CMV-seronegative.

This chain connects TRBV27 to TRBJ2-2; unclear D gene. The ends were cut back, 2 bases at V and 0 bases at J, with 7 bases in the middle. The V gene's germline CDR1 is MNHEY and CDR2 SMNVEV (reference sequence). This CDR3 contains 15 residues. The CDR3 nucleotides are TGTGCCAGCAGTTTAGACTTACCGAACACCGGGGAGCTGTTTTTT. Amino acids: CASSLDLPNTGELFF.

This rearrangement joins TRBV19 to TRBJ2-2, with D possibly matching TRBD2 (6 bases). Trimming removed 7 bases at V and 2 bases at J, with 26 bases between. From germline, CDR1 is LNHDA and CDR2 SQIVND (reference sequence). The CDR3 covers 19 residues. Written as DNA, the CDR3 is TGTGCCAGTACCTCCACACTAACTAGCTCCTTCACTAACACCGGGGAGCTGTTTTTT. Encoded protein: CASTSTLTSSFTNTGELFF.

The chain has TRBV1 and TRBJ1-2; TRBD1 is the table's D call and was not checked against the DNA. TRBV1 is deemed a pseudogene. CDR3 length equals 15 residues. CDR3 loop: CTSSQADRAFYGYTF. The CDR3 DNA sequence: TGCACCAGCAGCCAAGCGGACAGGGCCTTCTATGGCTACACCTTC.

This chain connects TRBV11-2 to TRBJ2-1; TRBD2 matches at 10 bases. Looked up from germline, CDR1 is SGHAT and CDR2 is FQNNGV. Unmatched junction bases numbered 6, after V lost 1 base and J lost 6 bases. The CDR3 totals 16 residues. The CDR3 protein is CASSLAQIAGGNEQFF. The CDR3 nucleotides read TGTGCCAGCAGCTTAGCTCAAATAGCGGGAGGCAATGAGCAGTTCTTC. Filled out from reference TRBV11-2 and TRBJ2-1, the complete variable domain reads EAGVAQSPRYKIIEKRQSVAFWCNPISGHATLYWYQQILGQGPKLLIQFQNNGVVDDSQLPKDRFSAERLKGVDSTLKIQPAKLEDSAVYLCASSLAQIAGGNEQFFGPGTRLTVL.

The CDR3 DNA follows: TGCGCCAGCAGCTTGGGGGACAGACACAATGAGCAGTTCTTC. Translation: CASSLGDRHNEQFF. This chain links TRBV5-1 with TRBJ2-1; 7 bases fit TRBD1. Germline-derived CDR1 and CDR2 are SGHRS and YFSETQ. The CDR3 has 14 amino acids. The V gene end was trimmed by 0 bases and the J gene end by 5 bases; junction bases not matched to a gene: 2.

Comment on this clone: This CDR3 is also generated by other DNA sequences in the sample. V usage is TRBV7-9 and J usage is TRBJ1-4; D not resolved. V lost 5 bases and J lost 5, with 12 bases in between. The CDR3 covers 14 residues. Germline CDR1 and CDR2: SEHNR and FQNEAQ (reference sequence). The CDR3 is CASSLGAGNEKLFF. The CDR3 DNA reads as TGTGCCAGCAGCCTAGGAGCAGGAAATGAAAAACTGTTTTTT.

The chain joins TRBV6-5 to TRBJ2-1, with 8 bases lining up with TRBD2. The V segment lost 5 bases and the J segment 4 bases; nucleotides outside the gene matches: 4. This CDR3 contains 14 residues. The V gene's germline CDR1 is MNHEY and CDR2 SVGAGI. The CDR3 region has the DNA TGTGCCAGCAGTCGGGGGGGAAGTTACAATGAGCAGTTCTTC. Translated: CASSRGGSYNEQFF.

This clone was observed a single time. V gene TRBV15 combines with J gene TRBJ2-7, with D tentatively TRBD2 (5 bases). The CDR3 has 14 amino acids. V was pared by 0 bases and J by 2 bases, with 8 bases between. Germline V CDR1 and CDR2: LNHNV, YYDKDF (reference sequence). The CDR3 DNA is TGTGCCACCAGCAGAGATTTCGGGGCCTACGAGCAGTACTTC. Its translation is CATSRDFGAYEQYF.

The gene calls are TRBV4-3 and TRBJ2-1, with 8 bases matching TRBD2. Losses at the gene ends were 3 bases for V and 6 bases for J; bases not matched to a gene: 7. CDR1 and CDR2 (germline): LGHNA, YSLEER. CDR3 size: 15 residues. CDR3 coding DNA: TGCGCCAGCAGCCATAGCGGGGCCGTGGGCAATGAGCAGTTCTTC. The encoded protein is CASSHSGAVGNEQFF.

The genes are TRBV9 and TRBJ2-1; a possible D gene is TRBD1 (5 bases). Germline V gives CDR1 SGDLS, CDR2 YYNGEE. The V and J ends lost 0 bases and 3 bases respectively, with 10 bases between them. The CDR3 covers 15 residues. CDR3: CASSVATGHYNEQFF. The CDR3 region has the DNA TGTGCCAGCAGCGTAGCTACAGGACACTACAATGAGCAGTTCTTC.

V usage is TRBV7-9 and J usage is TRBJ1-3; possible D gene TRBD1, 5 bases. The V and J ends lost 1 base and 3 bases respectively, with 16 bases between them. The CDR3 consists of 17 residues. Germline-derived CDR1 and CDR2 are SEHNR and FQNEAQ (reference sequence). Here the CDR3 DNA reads TGTGCCAGCAGCTTAGGGACGGGGGGGTTCGATGGAAACACCATATATTTT. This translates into CASSLGTGGFDGNTIYF.

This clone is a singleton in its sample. CDR3 region: CASSIRQGAYTGELFF. DNA of the CDR3: TGTGCCAGCAGCATCCGACAGGGGGCCTACACCGGGGAGCTGTTTTTT. The genes are TRBV9 and TRBJ2-2; 10 bases agree with TRBD1. The CDR3 runs 16 residues. V lost 4 bases, J lost 3 bases, and 6 bases stayed unmatched. Germline V gene sequence: CDR1 SGDLS, CDR2 YYNGEE.

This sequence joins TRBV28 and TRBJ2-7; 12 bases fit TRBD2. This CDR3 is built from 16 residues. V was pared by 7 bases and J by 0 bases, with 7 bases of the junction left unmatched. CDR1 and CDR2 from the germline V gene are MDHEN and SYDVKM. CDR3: CASTTTSGRPSYEQYF. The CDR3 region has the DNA TGTGCCAGCACAACGACTAGCGGGAGACCCTCCTACGAGCAGTACTTC.

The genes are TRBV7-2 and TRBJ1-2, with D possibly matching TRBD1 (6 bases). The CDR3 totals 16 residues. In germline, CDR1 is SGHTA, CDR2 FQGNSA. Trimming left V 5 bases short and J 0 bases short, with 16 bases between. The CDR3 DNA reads TGTGCCAGCAGCCCCGAGGGGGGGGGTCCTAACTATGGCTACACCTTC. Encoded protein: CASSPEGGGPNYGYTF.